This T cell receptor beta chain was profiled in a study of regulatory T cells in long-lasting Graves disease. Study results and caveats: For persistent Graves' patients, TCR diversity was lower than for newly diagnosed ones.

Researchers made TCR beta libraries by using iRepertoire HTBI primers and running Arm-PCR on CDR3 regions. Via MiXCR, TCRdb re-called the multiplex PCR reads, giving one row per CDR3 protein. Among a few hundred thousand distinct CDR3 sequences listed, approximately 12% were seen once. The time point: newly diagnosed GD, antithyroid drugs for less than 3 months. PBMC-extracted RNA yielded the TCR library. This CDR3 comprises 15 residues. Trimming took 1 base from V and 11 from J, leaving 20 bases between them. Germline V gene sequence: CDR1 MNHEY, CDR2 SMNVEV (reference sequence). As concerns this clonotype: Its antigen is not known.

These data also formed part of another study, on T cells in Graves' hyperthyroidism and ophthalmopathy. From that report: Using the HTBI primer set, a first-round RT-PCR was run on the TCR CDR3. The model anticipated ophthalmopathy a median approximately 6.5 months pre-onset.

The sample consisted of peripheral blood mononuclear cells (PBMCs), taken at new diagnosis, from a patient treated with antithyroid drugs. The chain employs TRBV27 and TRBJ1-1; D remains unclear. The clonotype comes from a young woman with Graves disease. The CDR3 nucleotides are TGTGCCAGCAGTTTATTTGGTCAGGATTTATTTAGGGCTTTCTTT. The encoded protein is CASSLFGQDLFRAFF.